The present entry profiles one T cell receptor (beta chain) with its context. The antigen it recognizes is unknown. Base qualities are not provided; no much larger clone lies one nucleotide away. The immunoSEQ Assay was used to sequence TCR beta CDR3 regions from DNA. The study's own analysis went as follows. To compute T cell density, TCR beta template counts were normalized to usable DNA, which was estimated by amplifying housekeeping genes. Using the preseqR package, richness was estimated by extrapolating to 120,000 templates for tissue samples and 400,000 templates for PBMC samples. Clonality was calculated as one minus Pielou's evenness. Differential abundance testing on productive amino-acid clonotypes, with a minimum total count of 5 and an alpha of 0.1, was used to identify tissue-enriched TCRs. The Jaccard Index and the Morisita Overlap Index were used to measure repertoire overlap between compartments. TCR beta CDR3s were clustered by GLIPH together with public tetramer-defined viral CDR3s, and at least three viral sequences plus V-gene enrichment were required for viral motifs. TCRdb carries this immuneACCESS record with in-frame sequences only. Its versions omit some clonotypes, under half of them owing to an unresolved V gene in the studies checked, with the rest unexplained. That table gives V, J and clone size, and the DNA gave D and trimming. This sample lists some 140,000 clones; around 92% were detected once. The biggest ten clones account for approximately 1.5% of the sample.

CDR1 and CDR2, per the germline V gene, are MDHEN and SYDVKM. Spanning cysteine to phenylalanine, the CDR3 consists of 12 amino acids. The read is trimmed to its CDR3 DNA, 36 bases read in frame from base 1. Trimming takes 3 bases from V and 4 bases from J, and the germline ends sit 7 bases apart. This specimen belongs to a study of T cells in localized non-small cell lung cancer (dated by TCRdb to the early 2020s). Looking at the study overall: The study examined T cell repertoires in 200 to 300 patients with early-stage NSCLC and compared tumors with uninvolved tumor-adjacent lungs. The cohort was made up of under 250 treatment-naive NSCLC patients whose localized lung tumors had been resected. The mean age of the NSCLC patients was about 67 years, with about 130 men and 107 women. Here is what the overall study found, with its caveats: Uninvolved tumor-adjacent lung showed the highest T cell clonality, higher than tumor, which suggests more focused antigenic responses in the uninvolved tumor-adjacent lung. Because multi-region sequencing of the tumors was not done, intratumor heterogeneity could not be ruled out. Of the top 100 tumor clones, a median of roughly 56 were detected in paired uninvolved adjacent lung; some 28 were also among that lung's top 100. Because the study design was exploratory, TCR variables were selected using unadjusted p-values without false-discovery rate correction. Longer overall survival was associated with higher T cell density in blood, whereas shorter survival was associated with higher clonality in adjacent lung.

At diagnosis, tumor, uninvolved tumor-adjacent lung and peripheral blood were collected and then preserved as a mix of FFPE and fresh-frozen material. Blood samples were analyzed as peripheral blood mononuclear cells for TCR repertoire profiling. The sample consisted of peripheral blood, taken before any cancer treatment. Rearrangement joined TRBV28 to TRBJ2-7, with the D gene not confidently named. The TCR was taken from a female donor over 55 with stage I lung adenocarcinoma. CDR3 region: CASSFVGYEQYF. The nucleotide sequence reads as follows: TGTGCCAGCAGTTTTGTAGGGTACGAGCAGTACTTC.